These 17 T cell receptor beta chains were all obtained from the same sample, sequenced in a study of monozygotic twins with inflammatory bowel disease. TCRdb re-called the 5' RACE reads and gives one entry per CDR3 protein, without DNA. This table holds approximately 330,000 distinct CDR3 sequences. The specimen was blood. These receptors all come from a human donor with ulcerative colitis or Crohn's disease, or a healthy co-twin of an affected twin (not recorded which).

The genes are TRBV19 and TRBJ2-5; there is no DNA to check the TCRdb D call of TRBD1. The length of the CDR3 is 14 residues. Germline V gene data show CDR1 as LNHDA and CDR2 as SQIVND (reference sequence). The CDR3 here is CASSPGTPQETQYF.

The chain is built from TRBV5-6 and TRBJ2-3; absent DNA, TCRdb's TRBD2 call cannot be checked. From germline, CDR1 is SGHDT and CDR2 YYEEEE. The CDR3 spans 15 residues. The chain's CDR3 is CASSIAGLSTDTQYF.

The rearrangement joins TRBV5-1 to TRBJ2-5; TCRdb proposes TRBD2, but this gene call is untestable without DNA. The CDR3 spans 18 residues. Per the germline V gene, CDR1 is SGHRS and CDR2 is YFSETQ. The CDR3 region is CASSLSTLGGRVQETQYF.

The chain couples TRBV6-5 to TRBJ1-1. Germline V gives CDR1 MNHEY, CDR2 SVGAGI. The CDR3 contains 12 residues. The CDR3 protein is CASSDPNTEAFF.

This rearrangement joins TRBV12-3 or TRBV12-4 to TRBJ2-6. There are 15 residues in the CDR3. CDR3 protein: CASSLAAGGANVLTF.

The chain carries TRBV19 and TRBJ2-7; TCRdb's assignment of TRBD1 cannot be checked, as there is no DNA. This CDR3 comprises 13 residues. Looked up from germline, CDR1 is LNHDA and CDR2 is SQIVND (reference sequence). The CDR3 here is CASKRTGTYEQYF.

The chain carries TRBV4-1 and TRBJ1-2; TCRdb's assignment of TRBD1 cannot be checked, as there is no DNA. CDR1 is MGHRA and CDR2 is YSYEKL in the germline V gene. There are 16 residues in the CDR3. The CDR3 here is CASSQEEGQGPYGYTF.

The chain joins TRBV5-1 to TRBJ2-2; with no DNA, the TCRdb D assignment of TRBD1 cannot be verified. The germline V gene has CDR1 SGHRS and CDR2 YFSETQ. There are 15 residues in the CDR3. The CDR3: CASSSGTGNTGELFF.

This chain links TRBV12-3 or TRBV12-4 with TRBJ1-5; TCRdb designates TRBD1, a call that cannot be tested without DNA. The CDR3 runs to 16 residues. CDR3 region: CASSAGTLNSNQPQHF.

J is TRBJ2-2 and V is TRBV5-1; TCRdb's D call of TRBD1 is untestable without DNA. This CDR3 has 17 residues. Germline V gives CDR1 SGHRS, CDR2 YFSETQ. This chain's CDR3 is CASSPIPGQGDTGELFF.

The chain carries TRBV5-4 and TRBJ1-1; no DNA is available, so the TRBD1 call from TCRdb remains unchecked. CDR3 size: 17 residues. Per germline, CDR1 SGHNT and CDR2 YYREEE (reference sequence). Here the CDR3 reads CASSTRDRPPANTEAFF.

The V and J genes are TRBV2 and TRBJ1-5. CDR3 length: 14 residues. Germline-derived CDR1 and CDR2 are SNHLY and FYNNEI. This CDR3 reads CASKADVSNQPQHF.

The CDR3 protein is CASSLENPPMGIQYF. The gene calls are TRBV7-2 and TRBJ2-4; TCRdb indicates TRBD1, and absent DNA this call remains unverified. In germline, CDR1 is SGHTA, CDR2 FQGNSA. CDR3 length: 15 amino acids.

The CDR3 protein is CAISESHQPQHF. The rearrangement links TRBV10-3 to TRBJ1-5. Germline assignment: CDR1 ENHRY and CDR2 SYGVKD. There are 12 residues in the CDR3.

CDR3: CASSRLSTSGTYEQYF. The gene calls are TRBV5-8 and TRBJ2-7; TCRdb's D call, TRBD2, is unchecked because there is no DNA. Germline CDR1 reads SGHTS; CDR2 reads YDEGEE. This CDR3 is 16 amino acids long.

This rearrangement joins TRBV29-1 to TRBJ2-3; TCRdb outputs TRBD1, but without DNA this stays unchecked. Germline V lookup: CDR1 SQVTM, CDR2 ANQGSEA. The CDR3 is 13 amino acids. CDR3 sequence: CSVDGTGTDTQYF.

This chain uses TRBV28 with TRBJ2-6. Per germline, CDR1 MDHEN and CDR2 SYDVKM. The CDR3 is made up of 16 amino acids. This CDR3 is CASSSPGDSGANVLTF.